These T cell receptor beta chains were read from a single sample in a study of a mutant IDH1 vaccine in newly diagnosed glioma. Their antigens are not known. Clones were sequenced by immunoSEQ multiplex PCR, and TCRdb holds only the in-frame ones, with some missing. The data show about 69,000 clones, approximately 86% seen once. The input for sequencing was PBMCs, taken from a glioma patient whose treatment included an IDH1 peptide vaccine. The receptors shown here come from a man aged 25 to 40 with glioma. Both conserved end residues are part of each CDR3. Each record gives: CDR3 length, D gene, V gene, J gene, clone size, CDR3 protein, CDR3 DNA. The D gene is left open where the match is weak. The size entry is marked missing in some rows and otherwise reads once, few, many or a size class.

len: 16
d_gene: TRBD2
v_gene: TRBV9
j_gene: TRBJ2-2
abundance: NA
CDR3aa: CASSVASGRLTGELFF
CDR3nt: TGTGCCAGCAGCGTAGCAAGCGGGAGGTTAACCGGGGAGCTGTTTTTT

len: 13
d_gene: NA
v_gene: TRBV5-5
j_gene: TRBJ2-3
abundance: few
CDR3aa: CASSPVYGDTQYF
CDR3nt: TGTGCCAGCAGCCCGGTATACGGAGATACGCAGTATTTT

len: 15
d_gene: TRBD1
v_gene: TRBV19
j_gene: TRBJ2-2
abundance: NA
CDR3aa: CASSYRGPNTGELFF
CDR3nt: TGTGCCAGTAGTTACAGGGGGCCGAACACCGGGGAGCTGTTTTTT

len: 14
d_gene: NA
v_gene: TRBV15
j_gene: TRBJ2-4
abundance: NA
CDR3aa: CATSKEGGYSAQYF
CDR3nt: TGTGCCACCAGCAAAGAGGGGGGTTACTCCGCTCAGTACTTC

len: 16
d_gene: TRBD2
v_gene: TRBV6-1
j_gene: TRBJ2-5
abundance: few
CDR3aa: CASSEARGRGVGTQYF
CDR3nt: TGTGCCAGCAGTGAAGCGCGGGGCCGGGGGGTAGGGACCCAGTACTTC

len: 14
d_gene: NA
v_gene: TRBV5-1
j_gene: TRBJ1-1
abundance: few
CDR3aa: CASSGQGADTEAFF
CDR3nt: TGCGCCAGCAGCGGGCAAGGGGCTGACACTGAAGCTTTCTTT

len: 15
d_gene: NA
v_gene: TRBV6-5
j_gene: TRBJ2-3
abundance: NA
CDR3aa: CASSYLYGVTDTQYF
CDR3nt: TGTGCCAGCAGTTATTTATACGGGGTCACAGATACGCAGTATTTT

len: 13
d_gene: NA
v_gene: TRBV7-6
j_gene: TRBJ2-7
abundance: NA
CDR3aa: CASSQPPSYEQYF
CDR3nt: TGTGCCAGCAGCCAACCCCCTTCCTACGAGCAGTACTTC

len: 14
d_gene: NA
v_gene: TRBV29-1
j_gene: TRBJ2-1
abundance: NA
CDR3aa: CSVEGRRLVNEQFF
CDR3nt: TGCAGCGTCGAAGGTAGAAGACTAGTAAATGAGCAGTTCTTC

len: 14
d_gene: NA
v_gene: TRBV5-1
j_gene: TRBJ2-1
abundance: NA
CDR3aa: CASSLGQIGDEQFF
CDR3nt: TGCGCCAGCAGCTTGGGACAAATTGGGGATGAGCAGTTCTTC

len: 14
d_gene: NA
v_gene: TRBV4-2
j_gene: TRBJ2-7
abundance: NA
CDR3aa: CASSQGTRTYEQYF
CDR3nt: TGTGCCAGCAGCCAGGGGACAAGGACCTACGAGCAGTACTTC

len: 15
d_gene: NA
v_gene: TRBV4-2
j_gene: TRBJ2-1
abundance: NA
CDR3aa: CASSQVGPSYNEQFF
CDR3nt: TGTGCCAGCAGCCAAGTGGGGCCGTCCTACAATGAGCAGTTCTTC

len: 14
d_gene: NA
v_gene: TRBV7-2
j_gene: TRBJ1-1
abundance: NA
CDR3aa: CASSQQGLNTEAFF
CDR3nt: TGTGCCAGCAGTCAACAGGGACTGAACACTGAAGCTTTCTTT

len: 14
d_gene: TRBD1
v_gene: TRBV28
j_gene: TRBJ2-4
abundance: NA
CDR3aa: CASSPGQGSNIQYF
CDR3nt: TGTGCCAGCAGTCCCGGACAGGGTTCAAACATTCAGTACTTC

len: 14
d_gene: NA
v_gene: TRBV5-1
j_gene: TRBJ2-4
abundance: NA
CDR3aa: CASSFSGAKNIQYF
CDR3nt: TGCGCCAGCAGCTTTTCCGGGGCCAAAAACATTCAGTACTTC

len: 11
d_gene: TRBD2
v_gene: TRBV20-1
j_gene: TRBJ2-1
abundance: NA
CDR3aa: CSARTSVEQFF
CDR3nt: TGCAGTGCTCGGACTAGCGTCGAGCAGTTCTTC

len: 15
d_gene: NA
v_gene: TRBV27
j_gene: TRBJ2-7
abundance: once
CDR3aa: CASSLRGRRLYEQYF
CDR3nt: TGTGCCAGCAGTTTACGGGGACGGAGACTCTACGAGCAGTACTTC

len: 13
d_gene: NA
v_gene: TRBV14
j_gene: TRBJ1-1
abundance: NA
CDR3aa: CASSQQVYTEAFF
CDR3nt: TGTGCCAGCAGCCAACAGGTTTACACTGAAGCTTTCTTT

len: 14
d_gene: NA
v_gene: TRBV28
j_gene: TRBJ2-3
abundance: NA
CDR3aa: CASSYLYRSDTQYF
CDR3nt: TGTGCCAGCAGTTACTTGTATCGATCAGATACGCAGTATTTT

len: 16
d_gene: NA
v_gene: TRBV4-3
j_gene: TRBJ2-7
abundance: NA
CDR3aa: CASSQDDRGYPYEQYF
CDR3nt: TGCGCCAGCAGCCAAGATGATAGGGGTTATCCCTACGAGCAGTACTTC

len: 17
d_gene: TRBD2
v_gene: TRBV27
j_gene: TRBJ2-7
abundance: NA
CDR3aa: CASSLYSGTSVSYEQYF
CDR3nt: TGTGCCAGCAGTCTATACTCCGGGACTAGCGTCTCCTACGAGCAGTACTTC

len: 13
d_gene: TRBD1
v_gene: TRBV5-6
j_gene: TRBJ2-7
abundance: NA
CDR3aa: CASSWDRSYEQYF
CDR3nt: TGTGCCAGCAGCTGGGACAGGTCCTACGAGCAGTACTTC

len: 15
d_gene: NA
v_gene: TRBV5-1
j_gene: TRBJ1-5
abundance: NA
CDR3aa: CASSPEGGSNQPQHF
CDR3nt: TGCGCCAGCAGCCCGGAGGGGGGATCAAATCAGCCCCAGCATTTT

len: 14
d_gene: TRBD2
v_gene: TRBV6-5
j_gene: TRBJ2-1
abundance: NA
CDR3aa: CASSYSGTNNEQFF
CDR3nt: TGTGCCAGCAGTTACTCCGGGACTAACAATGAGCAGTTCTTC

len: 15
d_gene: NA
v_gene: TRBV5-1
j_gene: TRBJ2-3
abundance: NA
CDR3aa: CASGSGGAGTDTQYF
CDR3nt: TGCGCCAGCGGATCGGGGGGCGCGGGGACAGATACGCAGTATTTT

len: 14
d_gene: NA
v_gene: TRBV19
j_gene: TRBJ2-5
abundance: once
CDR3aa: CATTRDISQETQYF
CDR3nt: TGTGCCACGACCCGGGACATAAGTCAAGAGACCCAGTACTTC

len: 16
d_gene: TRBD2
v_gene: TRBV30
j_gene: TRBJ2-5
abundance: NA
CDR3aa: CAWSDGTSGDQETQYF
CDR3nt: TGTGCCTGGAGTGACGGGACTAGCGGGGACCAAGAGACCCAGTACTTC

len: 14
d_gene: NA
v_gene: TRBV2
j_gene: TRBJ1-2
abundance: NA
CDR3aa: CASSEAGQNYGYTF
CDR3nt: TGTGCCAGCAGTGAAGCAGGACAGAATTATGGCTACACCTTC

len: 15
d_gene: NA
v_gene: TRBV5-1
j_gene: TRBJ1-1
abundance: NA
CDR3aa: CASRGARAVETEAFF
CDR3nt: TGCGCCAGCAGGGGGGCGAGGGCGGTTGAGACTGAAGCTTTCTTT

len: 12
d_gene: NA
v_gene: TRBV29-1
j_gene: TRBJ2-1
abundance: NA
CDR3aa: CSVGGFDNEQFF
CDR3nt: TGCAGCGTTGGGGGGTTCGACAATGAGCAGTTCTTC

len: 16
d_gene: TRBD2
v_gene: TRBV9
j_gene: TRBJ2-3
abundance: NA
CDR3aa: CASSVGGSGPGNTQYF
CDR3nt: TGTGCCAGCAGCGTAGGGGGTAGCGGGCCCGGAAATACGCAGTATTTT

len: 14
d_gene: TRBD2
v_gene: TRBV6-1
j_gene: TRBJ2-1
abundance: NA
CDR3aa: CASSEGGRVNEQFF
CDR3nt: TGTGCCAGCAGTGAGGGCGGGAGGGTTAATGAGCAGTTCTTC

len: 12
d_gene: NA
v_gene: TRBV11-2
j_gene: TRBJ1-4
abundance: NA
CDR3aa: CASRRGNEKLFF
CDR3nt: TGTGCCAGCCGCCGGGGGAATGAAAAACTGTTTTTT

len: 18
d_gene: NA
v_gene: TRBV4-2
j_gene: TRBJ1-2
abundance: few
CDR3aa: CASSPQGANRASPHGYTF
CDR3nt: TGTGCCAGCAGCCCTCAAGGGGCAAATAGGGCTTCGCCCCATGGCTACACCTTC

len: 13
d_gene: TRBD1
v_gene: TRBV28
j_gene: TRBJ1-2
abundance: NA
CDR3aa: CATWDRGNYGYTF
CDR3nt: TGTGCCACCTGGGACAGGGGTAATTATGGCTACACCTTC

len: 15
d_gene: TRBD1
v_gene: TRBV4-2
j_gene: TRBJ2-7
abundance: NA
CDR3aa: CASSKTDRGPYEQYF
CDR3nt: TGTGCCAGCAGCAAAACGGACAGGGGTCCCTACGAGCAGTACTTC

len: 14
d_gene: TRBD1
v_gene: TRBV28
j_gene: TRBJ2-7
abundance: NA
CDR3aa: CASSPQGAPYEQYF
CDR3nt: TGTGCCAGCAGTCCCCAGGGGGCCCCCTACGAGCAGTACTTC

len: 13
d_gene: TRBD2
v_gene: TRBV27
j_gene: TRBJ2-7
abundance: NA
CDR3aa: CASRLGLAGEQYF
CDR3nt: TGTGCCAGCCGCCTCGGACTAGCGGGGGAGCAGTACTTC

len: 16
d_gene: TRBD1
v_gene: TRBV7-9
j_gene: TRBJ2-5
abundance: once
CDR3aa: CASSSGQGGIQETQYF
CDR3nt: TGTGCCAGCAGCTCTGGACAGGGAGGTATTCAAGAGACCCAGTACTTC

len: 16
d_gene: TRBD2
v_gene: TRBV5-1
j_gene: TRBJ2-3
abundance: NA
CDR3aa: CASSREGRGSTDTQYF
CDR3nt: TGCGCCAGCAGTCGGGAGGGTCGGGGGAGCACAGATACGCAGTATTTT

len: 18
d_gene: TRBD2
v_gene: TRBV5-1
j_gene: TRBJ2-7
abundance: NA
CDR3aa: CASSLGLAGGPLSYEQYF
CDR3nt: TGCGCCAGCAGCCTAGGACTAGCGGGAGGCCCCCTCTCCTACGAGCAGTACTTC

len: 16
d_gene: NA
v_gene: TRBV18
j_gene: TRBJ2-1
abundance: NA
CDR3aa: CASSPPSGSSYNEQFF
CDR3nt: TGTGCCAGCTCACCACCCTCCGGGTCCTCCTACAATGAGCAGTTCTTC

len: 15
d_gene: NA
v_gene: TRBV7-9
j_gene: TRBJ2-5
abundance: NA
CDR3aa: CASSLKRATQETQYF
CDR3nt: TGTGCCAGCAGCTTAAAGCGGGCTACACAAGAGACCCAGTACTTC

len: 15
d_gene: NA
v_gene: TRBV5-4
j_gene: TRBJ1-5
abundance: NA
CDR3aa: CASSPGTEGNQPQHF
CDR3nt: TGTGCCAGCAGCCCCGGAACAGAGGGCAATCAGCCCCAGCATTTT

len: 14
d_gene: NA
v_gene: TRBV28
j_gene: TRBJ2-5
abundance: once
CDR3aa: CASSPRRFQETQYF
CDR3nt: TGTGCCAGCAGCCCGAGACGGTTCCAAGAGACCCAGTACTTC

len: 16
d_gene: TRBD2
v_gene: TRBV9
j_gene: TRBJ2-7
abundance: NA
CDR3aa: CASSPRGTSGSYEQYF
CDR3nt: TGTGCCAGCAGCCCTAGGGGGACTAGCGGCTCCTACGAGCAGTACTTC

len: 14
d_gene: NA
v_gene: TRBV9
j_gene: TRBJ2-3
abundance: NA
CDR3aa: CASSVGGSTDTQYF
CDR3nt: TGTGCCAGCAGCGTCGGCGGATCCACAGATACGCAGTATTTT

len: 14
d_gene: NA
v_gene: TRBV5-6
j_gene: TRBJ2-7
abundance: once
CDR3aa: CASSLGGALYEQYF
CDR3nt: TGTGCCAGCAGCTTAGGGGGAGCTCTCTACGAGCAGTACTTC

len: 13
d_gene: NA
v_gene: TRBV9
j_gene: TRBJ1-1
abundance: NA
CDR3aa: CASSARSYTEAFF
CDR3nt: TGTGCCAGCAGCGCAAGGAGTTATACTGAAGCTTTCTTT

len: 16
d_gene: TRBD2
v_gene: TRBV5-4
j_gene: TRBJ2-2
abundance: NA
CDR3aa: CASSTTSGRATGELFF
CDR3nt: TGTGCCAGCAGCACAACTAGCGGGAGGGCAACCGGGGAGCTGTTTTTT

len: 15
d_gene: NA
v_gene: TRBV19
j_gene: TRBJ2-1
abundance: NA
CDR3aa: CASSALGPSLDEQFF
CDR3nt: TGTGCCAGTAGTGCTTTGGGACCCTCTCTCGATGAGCAGTTCTTC

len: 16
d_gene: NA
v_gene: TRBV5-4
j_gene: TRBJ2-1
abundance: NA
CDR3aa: CASSSPPPHFGNEQFF
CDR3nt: TGTGCCAGCAGCTCACCCCCGCCCCATTTTGGGAATGAGCAGTTCTTC

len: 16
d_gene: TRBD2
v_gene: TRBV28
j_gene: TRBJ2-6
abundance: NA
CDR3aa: CASSRGGRSGANVLTF
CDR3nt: TGTGCCAGCAGTCGGGGGGGGCGCTCTGGGGCCAACGTCCTGACTTTC

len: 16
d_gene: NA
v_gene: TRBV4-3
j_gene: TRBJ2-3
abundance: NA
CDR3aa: CASSQDGREPTDTQYF
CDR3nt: TGCGCCAGCAGCCAAGATGGACGGGAACCTACAGATACGCAGTATTTT

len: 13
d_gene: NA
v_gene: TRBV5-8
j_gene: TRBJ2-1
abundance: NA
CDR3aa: CASSLAFFSEQFF
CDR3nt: TGTGCCAGCAGCTTGGCGTTTTTTAGTGAGCAGTTCTTC

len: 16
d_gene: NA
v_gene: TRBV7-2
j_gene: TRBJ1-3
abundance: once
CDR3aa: CASSLGPGTYGNTIYF
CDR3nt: TGTGCCAGCAGCTTAGGCCCCGGGACGTATGGAAACACCATATATTTT

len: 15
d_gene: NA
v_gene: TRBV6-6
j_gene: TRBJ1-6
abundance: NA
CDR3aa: CASSYSRLNNSPLHF
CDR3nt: TGTGCCAGCAGTTACTCAAGACTAAATAATTCACCCCTCCACTTT

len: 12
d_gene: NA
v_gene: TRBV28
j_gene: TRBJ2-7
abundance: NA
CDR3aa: CASSRVFSEQYF
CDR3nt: TGTGCCAGCAGCCGGGTATTTTCCGAGCAGTACTTC

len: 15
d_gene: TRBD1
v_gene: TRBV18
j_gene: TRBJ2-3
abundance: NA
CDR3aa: CASRPWDRRTDTQYF
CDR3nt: TGTGCCAGCAGACCTTGGGACAGACGCACAGATACGCAGTATTTT